The source of this TCR beta chain is a study of blood T cells in healthy people across ages. With a J-beta primer mix and a sample-barcoded 5' primer, a second PCR ran 7 to 11 cycles. The template-switch adaptor, which had 12 random nucleotides, put a tag on each cDNA molecule. TCRdb re-called the 5' RACE reads with MiXCR, one entry per CDR3 protein. The sample lists some 940,000 distinct CDR3 sequences, about 28% occurring once. Per germline, CDR1 MNHEY and CDR2 SMNVEV (reference sequence). Between the trimmed V and J ends, which lost 6 bases and 3 bases, there was a span of 14 bases. The CDR3 loop spans 15 amino acids. In its sample, this clonotype was seen many times. Another study also made use of these data, one on T cells of mothers and their children. That work adds: A few healthy Caucasian mothers served as donors, and their six children did as well. Extraction yielded RNA that went, in full, into cDNA synthesis at about 1.5 ug per 15 ul. The yield was over 8.5 million TCR beta CDR3 reads from each mother and 2.5 million to 3 million from each child.

This TCR was recovered from a woman in her thirties or forties in good health. Sequencing was performed on blood. The V and J genes are TRBV27 and TRBJ1-4; D perhaps matches TRBD1 (6 bases). The CDR3 spells CASSPGGQPNEKLFF. The CDR3 nucleotides are TGTGCCAGCAGCCCTGGAGGACAGCCTAATGAAAAACTGTTTTTT.